The 5 T cell receptor beta chains presented below share a single source sample, sequenced in a study of stem cell transplantation in POMP-related autoinflammatory disease. Sequenced by immunoSEQ multiplex PCR; TCRdb stores in-frame clones only, minus some. The table lists roughly 70,000 clones, around 90% of them singletons. Material: CD4+ T cells from PBMCs, obtained after stem cell transplantation. The receptors stem from a human patient with POMP-related autoinflammation and immune dysregulation (PRAID). Part of the T cell pool may stem from the graft donor.

The chain carries TRBV27 and TRBJ2-2; 10 bases match TRBD1. Germline loops: CDR1 MNHEY, CDR2 SMNVEV (reference sequence). Losses at the gene ends were 3 bases for V and 5 bases for J; bases not matched to a gene: 6. The CDR3 length is 16 residues. CDR3 nucleotide sequence: TGTGCCAGCAGTTTCGCGACAGGGGGCGCGACCGGGGAGCTGTTTTTT. It specifies CASSFATGGATGELFF.

This rearrangement joins TRBV7-9 to TRBJ1-6; TRBD1 aligns across 11 bases. Germline assignment: CDR1 SEHNR and CDR2 FQNEAQ (reference sequence). CDR3 size: 14 residues. Losses at the gene ends were 7 bases for V and 9 bases for J; bases not matched to a gene: 5. As DNA, the CDR3 is TGTGCCAGCAACAGAGGACAGGGGGCTTCACCCCTCCACTTT. The encoded protein is CASNRGQGASPLHF.

The rearrangement joins TRBV5-4 to TRBJ1-2, with a tentative D call TRBD1 (5 bases). Germline CDR1 is SGHNT and CDR2 is YYREEE (reference sequence). This CDR3 is 13 amino acids long. The V end was cut by 2 bases, the J end by 8 bases, with 13 bases between. The CDR3: CASSFPGVLGYTF. CDR3 nucleotides: TGTGCCAGCAGCTTTCCGGGGGTTCTGGGCTACACCTTC. Together with reference TRBV5-4 and TRBJ1-2, the CDR3 gives the full variable domain: ETGVTQSPTHLIKTRGQQVTLRCSSQSGHNTVSWYQQALGQGPQFIFQYYREEENGRGNFPPRFSGLQFPNYSSELNVNALELDDSALYLCASSFPGVLGYTFGSGTRLTVV.

This chain links TRBV18 with TRBJ1-4; tentative D call: TRBD1 (5 bases). The germline V and J ends were trimmed by 5 bases and 6 bases, with 13 bases remaining between them. Germline loops: CDR1 KGHSH, CDR2 LQKENI. This CDR3 has 14 residues. The CDR3 protein is CASSTQGTDEKLFF. The CDR3 nucleotides are TGTGCCAGCTCAACTCAGGGCACGGATGAAAAACTGTTTTTT.

The chain has TRBV18 and TRBJ1-2; 9 bases map to TRBD1. This CDR3 contains 16 residues. V was clipped by 3 bases and J by 6 bases; unmatched bases: 11. The V gene's germline CDR1 is KGHSH and CDR2 LQKENI. The CDR3 region has the DNA TGTGCCAGCTCACCGACACACTCGGGACAGGGACATGGCTACACCTTC. Translated: CASSPTHSGQGHGYTF.